The 19 T cell receptor beta chains below come from one sample, sequenced in a study of blood T cell repertoires in COVID-19. Measured with immunoSEQ multiplex PCR; TCRdb has only the in-frame clones, and not every one. The repertoire includes about 250,000 clones, over 75% of them detected once, and 0.75% to 0.95% sits in the top ten. The sample comprised peripheral blood. These receptors were obtained from a human donor with COVID-19, enrolled during active disease. The donor label of this sample is uncertain.

Here the CDR3 DNA reads TGTGCCAGCAGTTCCAACCACAGGGCAACTAATGAAAAACTGTTTTTT. This codes for CASSSNHRATNEKLFF. V and J are TRBV28 and TRBJ1-4, with D possibly matching TRBD1 (6 bases). Trimming removed 4 bases at V and 0 bases at J, with 12 bases between. The CDR3 has 16 amino acids. Germline-derived CDR1 and CDR2 are MDHEN and SYDVKM.

V and J are TRBV10-2 and TRBJ1-5, with TRBD1 identical over 9 bases. The CDR3 sequence is 15 residues long. V shed 5 bases, J shed 2 bases, and the junction held 4 bases outside the gene matches. Germline V gene data show CDR1 as WSHSY and CDR2 as SAAADI. This CDR3 reads CASSLTGGGNQPQHF. CDR3 bases: TGCGCCAGCAGTCTGACAGGGGGGGGCAATCAGCCCCAGCATTTT.

The rearrangement joins TRBV5-8 to TRBJ1-1; weak D call: TRBD1 (5 bases). The germline V and J ends were trimmed by 5 bases and 3 bases, with 14 bases remaining between them. The CDR3 totals 14 residues. Germline loops: CDR1 SGHTS, CDR2 YDEGEE. The chain's CDR3 is CASRHRLRHTEAFF. CDR3 nucleotides: TGTGCCAGCAGGCACAGGCTCCGACACACTGAAGCTTTCTTT.

V is TRBV28 and J is TRBJ1-4; 9 bases agree with TRBD1. Per the germline V gene, CDR1 is MDHEN and CDR2 is SYDVKM. CDR3 size: 15 residues. V dropped 5 bases and J dropped 6; count of bases not matched to a gene: 7. The CDR3 sequence is CASSLTGGRDEKLFF. The DNA of the CDR3 is TGTGCCAGCAGTCTAACAGGGGGCAGGGATGAAAAACTGTTTTTT. Full variable domain (remainder filled in from reference TRBV28 and TRBJ1-4): DVKVTQSSRYLVKRTGEKVFLECVQDMDHENMFWYRQDPGLGLRLIYFSYDVKMKEKGDIPEGYSVSREKKERFSLILESASTNQTSMYLCASSLTGGRDEKLFFGSGTQLSVL.

This clone was seen a single time. This chain connects TRBV18 to TRBJ1-5; 7 nucleotides match TRBD1. The CDR3 has 15 amino acids. CDR1 is KGHSH, CDR2 LQKENI, per germline. V shed 4 bases, J shed 7 bases, and the junction held 10 bases outside the gene matches. In DNA form, the CDR3 reads TGTGCCAGCTCACTGGGGGCGAGGGGGCAGCAGCCCCAGCATTTT. Translating it yields CASSLGARGQQPQHF.

This chain uses TRBV20-1 with TRBJ1-1; D perhaps matches TRBD1 (5 bases). Trimming removed 3 bases from V and 11 bases from J, with 22 bases in between. Germline-derived CDR1 and CDR2 are DFQATT and SNEGSKA (reference sequence). The CDR3 consists of 14 residues. In nucleotides, the CDR3 is TGCAGTGCTAGTCGCCAGGGAAGTTACTTGGGGGCTTTCTTT. As protein: CSASRQGSYLGAFF.

The chain carries TRBV7-9 and TRBJ2-1, with 12 bases that match TRBD2. Germline CDR1 is SEHNR and CDR2 is FQNEAQ (reference sequence). Trimming cost V 1 base and J 6 bases; bases outside gene matches: 1. The CDR3 loop spans 15 amino acids. The CDR3 bases are TGTGCCAGCAGCTTAGTACTAGCGGGAGGCAATGAGCAGTTCTTC. Protein: CASSLVLAGGNEQFF.

The V call is TRBV3-1 (or the pseudogene TRBV3-2), the J call TRBJ1-2; 8 nucleotides line up with TRBD1. The trim removed 2 bases at V and 5 bases at J, leaving 16 bases unmatched. The CDR3 is 18 residues long. The germline V gene has CDR1 LGHDT and CDR2 YNNKEL (reference sequence). The CDR3 DNA reads as TGTGCCAGCAGCCAAACAGGGAGACGAAGCAGGGGGCAATATGGCTACACCTTC. Its translation is CASSQTGRRSRGQYGYTF.

The gene calls are TRBV9 and TRBJ1-4, with D possibly being TRBD1 (5 bases). There are 15 residues in the CDR3. V lost 0 bases to trimming and J lost 5 bases, with 11 bases between them. CDR1 and CDR2 (germline): SGDLS, YYNGEE. CDR3 amino acids: CASSVAPGLNEKLFF. In nucleotides, the CDR3 is TGTGCCAGCAGCGTAGCGCCAGGGCTAAATGAAAAACTGTTTTTT.

V usage is TRBV12-1 and J usage is TRBJ2-7; no DNA check was done on the table's D call, TRBD2. TRBV12-1 has pseudogene status. This CDR3 is 15 amino acids long. DNA for the CDR3: TGTGCCAGCAGCTTTGTGGGACTAGCGTCCTACGAGCAGTACTTC. As protein: CASSFVGLASYEQYF.

The J gene is TRBJ2-5, the V gene TRBV7-3; 13 nucleotides agree with TRBD2. The CDR3 totals 17 residues. The V segment lost 2 bases and the J segment 2 bases; nucleotides outside the gene matches: 5. Germline values: CDR1 SGHTA, CDR2 FQGTGA. The CDR3: CASSLGGGLAGQETQYF. The CDR3 DNA is TGTGCCAGCAGCTTAGGTGGGGGACTAGCGGGACAAGAGACCCAGTACTTC.

The chain couples TRBV5-1 to TRBJ1-2; 8 bases align to TRBD1. CDR3 length: 15 residues. Trimming took 2 bases from V and 2 from J; bases not matched to a gene: 5. Germline V gene lookup returns CDR1 SGHRS and CDR2 YFSETQ. The CDR3 loop is CASSFGTGGNYGYTF. The DNA of the CDR3 is TGCGCCAGCAGCTTCGGTACAGGGGGAAACTATGGCTACACCTTC.

The chain employs TRBV7-9 and TRBJ1-1; 10 positions agree with TRBD1. V shed 3 bases and J 4 bases; nucleotides not matched to a gene: 8. The CDR3 spans 16 residues. Germline values: CDR1 SEHNR, CDR2 FQNEAQ (reference sequence). CDR3 sequence (DNA): TGTGCCAGCAGCTTCTACCGGGACAGGGGTGCCACTGAAGCTTTCTTT. This encodes CASSFYRDRGATEAFF.

This chain links TRBV30 with TRBJ1-5; possible D gene TRBD1, 5 bases. CDR1 is GTSNPN and CDR2 is SVGIG in the germline V gene (reference sequence). CDR3 size: 12 residues. Between the trimmed V and J ends, which lost 4 bases and 10 bases, there was a span of 14 bases. CDR3 in amino acids: CAWNQGVRPQHF. DNA of the CDR3: TGTGCCTGGAACCAGGGCGTAAGACCCCAGCATTTT.

This clone was found a few times. V is TRBV7-2 and J is TRBJ2-1, with 7 bases lining up with TRBD2. Germline V lookup: CDR1 SGHTA, CDR2 FQGNSA. This CDR3 contains 17 residues. Trimming removed 0 bases from V and 1 base from J; junction bases left unmatched: 6. CDR3 region: CASSLAGGFWSYNEQFF. The CDR3 DNA reads as TGTGCCAGCAGCTTAGCGGGGGGGTTCTGGTCCTACAATGAGCAGTTCTTC.

The chain couples TRBV5-4 to TRBJ2-7; 10 bases line up with TRBD2. Germline V gene sequence: CDR1 SGHNT, CDR2 YYREEE (reference sequence). The CDR3 totals 15 residues. Trimming at V came to 0 bases and at J to 6 bases, leaving 6 bases not matched to a gene. The CDR3 DNA reads TGTGCCAGCAGCTTGGCGTCTAGCGGGAGACGCGAGCAGTACTTC. Protein: CASSLASSGRREQYF.

Only one count was recorded for this clone. The chain joins TRBV27 to TRBJ1-6; TRBD1 matches 7 bases. The CDR3 is made up of 17 amino acids. With 2 bases clipped from V and 2 bases from J, the junction kept 6 bases outside the gene matches. The germline V gene encodes CDR1 MNHEY and CDR2 SMNVEV (reference sequence). This CDR3 is CASSLGGGSAYNSPLHF. DNA of the CDR3: TGTGCCAGCAGTTTAGGAGGGGGCAGCGCCTATAATTCACCCCTCCACTTT.

V usage is TRBV29-1 and J usage is TRBJ2-7; weak D call: TRBD2 (5 bases). Trimming removed 3 bases at V and 3 bases at J, with 12 bases between. CDR1 SQVTM and CDR2 ANQGSEA come from the germline V gene. CDR3 size: 13 residues. The CDR3 DNA reads as TGCAGCGTTGAGGTAACCGGGGTCTACGAGCAGTACTTC. Translation gives CSVEVTGVYEQYF.

A single count supports this clone. V usage is TRBV28 and J usage is TRBJ1-1, with TRBD1 matching over 8 bases. Germline V lookup: CDR1 MDHEN, CDR2 SYDVKM. V shed 5 bases and J 8 bases; nucleotides not matched to a gene: 7. The CDR3 is 13 residues long. CDR3 coding DNA: TGTGCCAGCAGTCCGACAGGGGTGAAAGAAGCTTTCTTT. This sequence encodes CASSPTGVKEAFF.